Presented here are 12 T cell receptor beta chains from one specimen sequenced in a study of cytotoxic CD8 clonotypes in ibrutinib-treated CLL. Here immunoSEQ multiplex PCR was the method, and the copy in TCRdb shows in-frame clones only, minus some. The profile shows some 200,000 clones, 60% to 80% of them singletons. The source material was PBMCs, sampled after 12 months of ibrutinib treatment. Receptor source: a human donor with chronic lymphocytic leukemia.

V and J are TRBV27 and TRBJ1-2; 10 bases fit TRBD1. The V segment lost 6 bases and the J segment 4 bases; nucleotides outside the gene matches: 5. CDR1 and CDR2 (germline): MNHEY, SMNVEV (reference sequence). This CDR3 comprises 14 residues. This chain's CDR3 is CASRETGGSYGYTF. CDR3 nucleotides: TGTGCCAGCAGAGAGACAGGGGGCAGCTATGGCTACACCTTC.

The chain joins TRBV6-5 to TRBJ1-1; D not resolved. The ends were cut back, 4 bases at V and 3 bases at J, with 15 bases in the middle. Germline loops: CDR1 MNHEY, CDR2 SVGAGI. The CDR3 runs 15 residues. Written as DNA, the CDR3 is TGTGCCAGCAGTTTAGTAGGAAACCAGGACACTGAAGCTTTCTTT. Amino acids: CASSLVGNQDTEAFF.

CDR3 bases: TGTGCCAGCAGTTACCCTTCCCCCCTAGCGGATAACACAGATACGCAGTATTTT. It codes for CASSYPSPLADNTDTQYF. V and J are TRBV6-7 and TRBJ2-3; the match to TRBD2 covers 7 bases. TRBV6-7 is noted as an ORF with a role that remains uncertain. Unmatched junction bases numbered 13, after V lost 2 bases and J lost 2 bases. CDR3 length equals 18 residues.

The gene calls are TRBV5-1 and TRBJ2-5, with 8 bases fitting TRBD1. Germline-derived CDR1 and CDR2 are SGHRS and YFSETQ. V lost 0 bases, J lost 5 bases, and 6 bases stayed unmatched. This CDR3 is built from 15 residues. This CDR3 is CASSLGQGAGETQYF. The CDR3 coding sequence is TGCGCCAGCAGCTTGGGTCAGGGGGCGGGCGAGACCCAGTACTTC.

Worth noting for this clone: This sequence may be a read error, since a much larger clone differs from it by one base. The chain employs TRBV6-4 and TRBJ2-2; TRBD2 matches 7 bases. Germline V gives CDR1 MRHNA, CDR2 SNTAGT. V shed 2 bases, J shed 3 bases, and the junction held 0 bases outside the gene matches. This CDR3 spans 14 amino acids. As DNA, the CDR3 is TGTGCCAGCAGTGACGGGGGGGACACCGGGGAGCTGTTTTTT. Its translation is CASSDGGDTGELFF.

The rearrangement links TRBV4-1 to TRBJ2-7; D possibly corresponds to TRBD1 (6 bases). Germline V CDR1 and CDR2: MGHRA, YSYEKL. V shed 0 bases and J shed 3 bases, with 15 bases lying between them. CDR3 length equals 16 residues. CDR3 residues: CASSQDRAGVGYEQYF. The CDR3 bases are TGCGCCAGCAGCCAAGATCGGGCAGGGGTGGGCTACGAGCAGTACTTC.

This clone was observed once. The chain links TRBV27 to TRBJ2-5; D not resolved. The CDR3 length is 12 residues. The V end lost 9 bases, the J end lost 5 bases, and 13 bases lay between the germline ends. The germline CDR1 and CDR2 sequences are MNHEY and SMNVEV (reference sequence). CDR3 amino acids: CARRRGMETQYF. The CDR3 DNA reads as TGTGCCAGACGCCGAGGTATGGAGACCCAGTACTTC.

The chain carries TRBV15 and TRBJ2-1; 9 positions match TRBD1. Trimming at V came to 3 bases and at J to 2 bases, leaving 5 bases not matched to a gene. CDR3 length: 16 residues. Looked up from germline, CDR1 is LNHNV and CDR2 is YYDKDF (reference sequence). DNA for the CDR3: TGTGCCACCAGCAGTCCTAGGGACAGGGCCTACAATGAGCAGTTCTTC. Protein product: CATSSPRDRAYNEQFF.

This chain links TRBV7-9 with TRBJ2-5; D remains ambiguous. The CDR3 is 14 amino acids. The V gene's germline CDR1 is SEHNR and CDR2 FQNEAQ (reference sequence). Trimming removed 0 bases from V and 2 bases from J, with 7 bases in between. The DNA for the CDR3 is TGTGCCAGCAGCTTAGCCACGCCGCAAGAGACCCAGTACTTC. Translated: CASSLATPQETQYF.

This chain links TRBV27 with TRBJ1-4; 8 nucleotides agree with TRBD1. CDR1 is MNHEY and CDR2 is SMNVEV in the germline V gene (reference sequence). V was pared by 5 bases and J by 3 bases, with 11 bases of the junction left unmatched. The CDR3 consists of 17 residues. The CDR3 is CASSPQGQVQPNEKLFF. The CDR3 nucleotides are TGTGCCAGCAGTCCCCAGGGACAGGTTCAACCTAATGAAAAACTGTTTTTT.

This clone was detected a few times. V is TRBV10-3 and J is TRBJ2-7; D may match TRBD1 or TRBD2 (5 bases each). V lost 0 bases, J lost 4 bases, and 13 bases lay in between. The CDR3 spans 15 residues. Per germline, CDR1 ENHRY and CDR2 SYGVKD. CDR3 sequence (DNA): TGTGCCATCAGTGAGTCGATCGGGACCGTGTACGAGCAGTACTTC. This sequence encodes CAISESIGTVYEQYF.

This chain joins TRBV6-4 and TRBJ2-3; a weak D match, TRBD2 (5 bases). Germline CDR1 and CDR2: MRHNA and SNTAGT. This CDR3 spans 15 amino acids. Between the trimmed V and J ends, which lost 6 bases and 0 bases, there was a span of 13 bases. As DNA, the CDR3 is TGTGCCAGCAGCTTAAGCGGAATTAGCACAGATACGCAGTATTTT. It is translated as CASSLSGISTDTQYF.